Described below is a single T cell receptor beta chain sequence and its context. Antigen specificity is unknown. The V and J ends lost 6 bases and 8 bases, in that order; junction bases with no gene match: 15. The CDR3 length is 16 residues. The germline V gene has CDR1 MDHEN and CDR2 SYDVKM. These data come from a study of cytomegalovirus exposure and HLA in healthy donors. Overall study context: The 95 to 150 validation repertoires, a later analysis reported, used the same platform as the roughly 610 first-cohort repertoires. Study-wide findings and caveats: Across donors, most TCRs were seen rarely, yet some public ones were widespread.

TCRdb keeps only in-frame clones here, not all; method: immunoSEQ multiplex PCR. The sample holds about 160,000 clones; 85% to 90% are singletons and the top ten take 5.7%. The J gene is TRBJ1-2, the V gene TRBV28; TRBD1 matches at 10 bases. Sequencing used PBMCs. This TCR derives from a woman younger than 45 in good health and CMV-seronegative. As DNA, the CDR3 is TGTGCCAGCAGCCCAAGGGCCCGACAGGGGGCGGAGGGCTACACCTTC. It translates to CASSPRARQGAEGYTF.